The clone carrying this T cell receptor (beta chain) appeared a few times. No antigen is known for it. The study reverse transcribed the entire isolated RNA, so it sequenced expressed TCRB transcripts. TCRdb's table, derived via immunoSEQ multiplex PCR, lists solely in-frame clones and lacks some. The sample includes about 220,000 clones, roughly 10% of them seen just once. This record comes from a study of beta chain features in type 1 diabetes. Overall study findings and caveats: Comparison showed that naive, central memory and Treg TCRB repertoires appeared more similar among patients than among healthy donors.

The germline V and J ends were trimmed by 0 bases and 6 bases, with 12 bases remaining between them. The CDR3 has 15 amino acids. The V gene's germline CDR1 is MRHNA and CDR2 SNTAGT. This TCR was sampled from a man younger than 35 in good health. Sequencing was done on a sample of central memory CD4+ T cells from blood. The rearrangement joins TRBV6-4 to TRBJ2-1; unclear D gene. Written as DNA, the CDR3 is TGTGCCAGCAGTGACTCGCAGCGTCTTACCAATGAGCAGTTCTTC. Protein: CASSDSQRLTNEQFF.